This T cell receptor (beta chain) appears in the sequencing data of a study of T cells in Graves' hyperthyroidism and ophthalmopathy. Lactation, pregnancy, other autoimmune disease or uncontrolled infection led to exclusion of patients. CDR1 and CDR2 from the germline V gene are DFQATT and SNEGSKA (reference sequence). The CDR3 is 14 residues long. Trimming removed 4 bases from V and 2 bases from J, with 15 bases in between. What was amplified from RNA transcripts were TCR beta CDR3 regions. During a first-round RT-PCR of the TCR CDR3, the HTBI primer set was used. TCRdb recomputed calls from the multiplex PCR reads with MiXCR, one row per CDR3 protein. This table has 250,000 to 400,000 distinct CDR3 sequences, roughly 15% appearing once. Study-level findings and limits: In blood, most of the thyroid clonotypes expanded above 0.001 were also present.

On this clonotype itself: Its antigen is undetermined.

The TCR comes from a woman in her thirties or forties with Graves' ophthalmopathy. The chain has TRBV20-1 and TRBJ2-7; D may be TRBD2 (5 bases). Specimen: blood. The CDR3 bases are TGCAGTGCTACTAGGAGGTCTTATACCTACGAGCAGTACTTC. It is translated as CSATRRSYTYEQYF.